Presented here are 2 T cell receptor beta chains from one specimen sequenced in a study of beta chain features in type 1 diabetes. Study-level findings and limits: Moderate but significant shortening of TCRB CDR3s was recorded in all four CD4+ subsets from Type 1 diabetes patients.

Every isolated RNA sample was fully reverse transcribed, so sequencing captured expressed TCRB transcripts. The table came from immunoSEQ multiplex PCR; TCRdb's copy has only in-frame clones and leaves some out. The sample includes 400,000 or so clones, around an eighth seen only once; the top ten take around 0.01%. The antigens these receptors bind are not known. Specimen: naive CD4+ T cells from blood. The source of these receptors is a woman between 18 and 29 years old with type 1 diabetes.

V gene TRBV29-1 combines with J gene TRBJ1-4, with D possibly TRBD1 on 6 matching bases. The V end was cut by 4 bases, the J end by 4 bases, with 13 bases between. This CDR3 has 14 residues. Germline V gene lookup returns CDR1 SQVTM and CDR2 ANQGSEA. DNA for the CDR3: TGCAGCGTTGTTGATTCAGGGGATAATGAAAAACTGTTTTTT. Amino acids: CSVVDSGDNEKLFF.

This clone was seen a few times. V gene TRBV28 combines with J gene TRBJ2-5, with D tentatively TRBD2 (6 bases). V dropped 3 bases and J dropped 1 base, with 12 bases sitting between them. The CDR3 covers 15 residues. The germline gives CDR1 MDHEN, CDR2 SYDVKM. The chain's CDR3 is CASSFDGRSQETQYF. The CDR3 DNA reads TGTGCCAGCAGTTTTGACGGGAGAAGCCAAGAGACCCAGTACTTC.